Only a few counts were recorded for the clone carrying this TCR beta chain. These data belong to a study of blood T cell repertoires in COVID-19. Study details: Acute-phase and convalescent COVID-19 samples originated in the United States, Italy and Spain.

The CDR3 is made up of 13 amino acids. Germline CDR1 and CDR2: GTSNPN and SVGIG (reference sequence). V lost 0 bases and J 1 base, leaving 4 bases between the germline ends. Authors' methods: Reference gene primers were amplified, and this amplification served to estimate nucleated cell counts. Sequencing was performed with immunoSEQ multiplex PCR; in TCRdb, only in-frame clones are kept and a portion is missing. The DNA was the basis for D and trimming; V, J and clone size are from that table. The sample records around 70,000 clones, roughly nine tenths being singletons. V is TRBV30 and J is TRBJ1-5; unclear D gene. The sequencing sample was made of peripheral blood. The TCR originated in a man aged 50 to 59 with acute or convalescent COVID-19. CDR3 DNA sequence: TGTGCCTGGAGTGTACAGAGCAATCAGCCCCAGCATTTT. Translation gives CAWSVQSNQPQHF.